The 8 T cell receptor beta chains listed next were all sequenced from one sample in a study of blood T cells in healthy people across ages. The second PCR ran roughly 6 to 11 cycles with a sample-barcoded 5' primer and J-beta primers. TCRdb itself ran the 5' RACE reads through MiXCR, one entry per CDR3 protein. The sample holds about a million distinct CDR3 sequences, 30% to 40% seen once. The source material was blood. Source of these receptors: a man between 18 and 35 years old in good health.

The genes are TRBV20-1 and TRBJ1-4, with D maybe TRBD1 (5 bases). The CDR3 is 12 residues long. Trimming stripped 6 bases from V and 5 bases from J, with 10 bases between. CDR1 DFQATT and CDR2 SNEGSKA come from the germline V gene (reference sequence). In DNA, the CDR3 is TGCAGTGCAGGGGCGGGAAATGAAAAACTGTTTTTT. It translates to CSAGAGNEKLFF.

This clonotype has a handful of counts. The rearrangement uses TRBV20-1 and TRBJ2-2; possible D gene TRBD2, 6 bases. V lost 4 bases and J lost 4, with 10 bases in between. CDR1 DFQATT and CDR2 SNEGSKA come from the germline V gene (reference sequence). The CDR3 loop spans 13 amino acids. The CDR3 DNA follows: TGCAGTGCTATGGGCGGGGCCACCGGGGAGCTGTTTTTT. Translation gives CSAMGGATGELFF.

About this clonotype itself: A junction end diverges from the germline sequence, so it may reflect a read error. V usage is TRBV6-2 or TRBV6-3 and J usage is TRBJ1-1; D not certain. This CDR3 is 15 amino acids long. The germline V gene encodes CDR1 MNHEY and CDR2 SVGEGT. The CDR3 DNA is TGTGCCGGCAGTCCCCGTGTCCGAGTGAACACTGAAGCTTTCTTT. Protein: CAGSPRVRVNTEAFF.

This clonotype was picked up a small number of times. This chain links TRBV12-3 or TRBV12-4 with TRBJ1-1; D possibly corresponds to TRBD1 (5 bases). There are 12 residues in the CDR3. V was shortened by 7 bases and J by 6 bases, with 12 bases between the two germline ends. CDR3: CASIRVLPEAFF. CDR3 DNA: TGTGCCAGCATCAGGGTACTGCCTGAAGCTTTCTTT.

The rearrangement uses TRBV7-9 and TRBJ1-1, with D possibly matching TRBD1 (5 bases). The CDR3 contains 16 residues. The V end lost 4 bases, the J end lost 0 bases, and 15 bases lay between the germline ends. Germline V gene data show CDR1 as SEHNR and CDR2 as FQNEAQ (reference sequence). This CDR3 reads CASSSATDTMNTEAFF. CDR3 in DNA: TGTGCCAGCAGCTCCGCGACAGATACAATGAACACTGAAGCTTTCTTT.

The rearrangement joins TRBV4-2 to TRBJ1-2; D is unclear. The V gene's germline CDR1 is LGHNA and CDR2 YNFKEQ. This CDR3 has 16 residues. V dropped 1 base and J dropped 1 base, with 13 bases sitting between them. The CDR3 nucleotides read TGTGCCAGCAGCCAAGGTTCTCCAGCCTATAACTATGGCTACACCTTC. This gives the protein CASSQGSPAYNYGYTF.

V and J are TRBV20-1 and TRBJ1-1, with D perhaps matching TRBD1 (5 bases). The CDR3 is 14 residues long. Trimming took off 2 bases at V and 2 bases at J, with 12 bases between the two ends. The germline gives CDR1 DFQATT, CDR2 SNEGSKA (reference sequence). CDR3 amino acids: CSARYRTQNTEAFF. The CDR3 bases are TGCAGTGCTAGATATAGGACACAAAACACTGAAGCTTTCTTT.

In this sample, this clonotype turned up a few times. This chain joins TRBV6-1 and TRBJ2-3; 8 bases line up with TRBD2. Germline lookup yields CDR1 MNHNS and CDR2 SASEGT. Trimming at V came to 7 bases and at J to 3 bases, leaving 3 bases not matched to a gene. The CDR3 has 13 amino acids. As DNA, the CDR3 is TGTGCCAGCAATCGACTAGCGACAGATACGCAGTATTTT. Translating it yields CASNRLATDTQYF.